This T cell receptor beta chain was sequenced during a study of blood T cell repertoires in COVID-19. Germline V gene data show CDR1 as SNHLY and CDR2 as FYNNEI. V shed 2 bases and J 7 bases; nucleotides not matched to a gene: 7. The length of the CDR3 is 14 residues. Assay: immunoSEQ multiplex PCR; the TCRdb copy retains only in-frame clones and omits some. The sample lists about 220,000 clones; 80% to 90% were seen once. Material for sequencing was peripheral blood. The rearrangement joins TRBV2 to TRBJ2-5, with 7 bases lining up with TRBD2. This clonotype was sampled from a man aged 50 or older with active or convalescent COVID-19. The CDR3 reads CASSENRGGVTQYF. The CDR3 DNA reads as TGTGCCAGCAGTGAAAACCGGGGAGGGGTGACCCAGTACTTC.